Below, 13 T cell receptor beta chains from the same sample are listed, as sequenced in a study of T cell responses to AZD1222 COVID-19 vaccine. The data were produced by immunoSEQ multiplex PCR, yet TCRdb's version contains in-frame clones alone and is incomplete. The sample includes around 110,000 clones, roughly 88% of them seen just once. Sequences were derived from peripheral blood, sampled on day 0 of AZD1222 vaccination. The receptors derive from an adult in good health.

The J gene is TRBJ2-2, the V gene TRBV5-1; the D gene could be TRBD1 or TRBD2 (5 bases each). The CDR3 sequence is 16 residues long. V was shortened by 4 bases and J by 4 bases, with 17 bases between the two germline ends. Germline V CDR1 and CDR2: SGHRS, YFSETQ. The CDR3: CASSPPRGGGTGELFF. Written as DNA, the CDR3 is TGCGCCAGCAGCCCACCCCGGGGTGGGGGCACCGGGGAGCTGTTTTTT.

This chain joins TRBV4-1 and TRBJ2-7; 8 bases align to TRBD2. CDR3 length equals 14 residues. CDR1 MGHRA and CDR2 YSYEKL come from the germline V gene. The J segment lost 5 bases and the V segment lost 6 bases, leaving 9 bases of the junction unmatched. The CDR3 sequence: CASSTERGWDEQYF. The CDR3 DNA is TGCGCCAGCAGTACTGAGCGGGGGTGGGACGAGCAGTACTTC.

CDR3 sequence (DNA): TGTGCCTGGAACCCCGGGGGGTTCTCCTACGAGCAGTACTTC. It codes for CAWNPGGFSYEQYF. V usage is TRBV30 and J usage is TRBJ2-7; 7 bases are a match to TRBD2. The ends lost 4 bases at V and 0 bases at J; junction bases unmatched: 6. Germline CDR1 is GTSNPN and CDR2 is SVGIG (reference sequence). This CDR3 has 14 amino acids.

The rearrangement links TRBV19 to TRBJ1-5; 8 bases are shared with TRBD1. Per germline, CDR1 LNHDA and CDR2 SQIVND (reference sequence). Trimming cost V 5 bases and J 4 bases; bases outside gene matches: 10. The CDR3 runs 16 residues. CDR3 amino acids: CASSSLADRVNQPQHF. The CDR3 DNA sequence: TGTGCCAGTAGTTCGCTCGCGGACAGGGTTAATCAGCCCCAGCATTTT.

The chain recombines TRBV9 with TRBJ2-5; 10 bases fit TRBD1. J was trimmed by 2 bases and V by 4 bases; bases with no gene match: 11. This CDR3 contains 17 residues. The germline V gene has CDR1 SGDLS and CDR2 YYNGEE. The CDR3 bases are TGTGCCAGCAGCACCCGTACGGACAGGGGGTGGCAAGAGACCCAGTACTTC. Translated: CASSTRTDRGWQETQYF.

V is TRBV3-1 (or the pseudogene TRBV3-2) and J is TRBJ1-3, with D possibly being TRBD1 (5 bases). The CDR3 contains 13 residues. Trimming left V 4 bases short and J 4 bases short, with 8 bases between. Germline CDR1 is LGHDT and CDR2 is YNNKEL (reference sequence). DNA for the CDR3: TGTGCCAGCAGCCGCGGGGGGGGAAACACCATATATTTT. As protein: CASSRGGGNTIYF.

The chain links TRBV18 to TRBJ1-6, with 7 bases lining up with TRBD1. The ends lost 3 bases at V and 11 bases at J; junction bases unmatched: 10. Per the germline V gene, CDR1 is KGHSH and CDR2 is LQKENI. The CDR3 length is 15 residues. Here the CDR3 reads CASSPIELTGPPLHF. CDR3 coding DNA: TGTGCCAGCTCACCGATTGAATTGACAGGGCCACCCCTCCACTTT.

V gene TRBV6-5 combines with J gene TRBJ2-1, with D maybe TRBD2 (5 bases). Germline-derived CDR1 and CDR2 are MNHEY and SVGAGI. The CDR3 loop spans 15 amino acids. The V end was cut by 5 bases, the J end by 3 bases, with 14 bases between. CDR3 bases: TGTGCCAGCAGTCCACAGAGGGAGCTCTACAATGAGCAGTTCTTC. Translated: CASSPQRELYNEQFF.

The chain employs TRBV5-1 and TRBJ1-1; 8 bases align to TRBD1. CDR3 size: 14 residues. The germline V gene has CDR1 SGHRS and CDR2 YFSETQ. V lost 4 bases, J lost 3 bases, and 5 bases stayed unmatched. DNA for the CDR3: TGCGCCAGCAGCCTTGGACAGGGATACACTGAAGCTTTCTTT. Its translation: CASSLGQGYTEAFF.

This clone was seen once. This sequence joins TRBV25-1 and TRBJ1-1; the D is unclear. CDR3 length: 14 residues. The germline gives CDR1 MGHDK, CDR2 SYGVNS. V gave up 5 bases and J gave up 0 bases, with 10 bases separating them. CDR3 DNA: TGTGCCAGCAGTAATCAGCCCATGAACACTGAAGCTTTCTTT. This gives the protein CASSNQPMNTEAFF.

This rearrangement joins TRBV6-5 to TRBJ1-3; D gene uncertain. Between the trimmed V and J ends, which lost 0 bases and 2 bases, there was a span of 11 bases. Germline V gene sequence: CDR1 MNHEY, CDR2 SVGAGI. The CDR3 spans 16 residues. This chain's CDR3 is CASSYSGQFTGNTIYF. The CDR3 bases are TGTGCCAGCAGTTACTCAGGGCAGTTCACTGGAAACACCATATATTTT.

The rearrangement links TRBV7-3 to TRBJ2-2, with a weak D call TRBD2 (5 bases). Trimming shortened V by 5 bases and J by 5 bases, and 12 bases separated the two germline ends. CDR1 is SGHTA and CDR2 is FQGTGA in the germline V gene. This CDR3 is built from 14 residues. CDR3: CASSPGRGTGELFF. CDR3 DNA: TGTGCCAGCAGCCCCGGACGGGGAACCGGGGAGCTGTTTTTT.

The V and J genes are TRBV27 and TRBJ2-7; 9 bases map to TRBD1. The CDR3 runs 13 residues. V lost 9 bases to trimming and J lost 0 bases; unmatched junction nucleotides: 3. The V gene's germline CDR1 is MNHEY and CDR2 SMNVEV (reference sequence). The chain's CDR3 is CASRTGASYEQYF. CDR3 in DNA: TGTGCCAGTAGGACAGGGGCCTCCTACGAGCAGTACTTC.